Below, 18 T cell receptor beta chains from the same sample are listed, as sequenced in a study of brain T cells in children with intractable seizures. The table came from immunoSEQ multiplex PCR; TCRdb's copy has only in-frame clones and leaves some out. This table holds hundreds of thousands of clones, over 90% found once. Sample time point: blood from clinic visit 5 months post-surgery; TSC patient then seizure free. The starting material was peripheral blood, obtained less than 6 months after surgery. All receptors derive from a boy younger than two with tuberous sclerosis and intractable seizures.

The chain links TRBV9 to TRBJ1-5; a weak D match, TRBD1 (6 bases). The CDR3 length is 14 residues. Trimming removed 3 bases at V and 9 bases at J, with 16 bases between. Per germline, CDR1 SGDLS and CDR2 YYNGEE. CDR3 protein: CASSGEGGTGPQHF. CDR3 coding DNA: TGTGCCAGCAGCGGGGAGGGGGGTACAGGGCCCCAGCATTTT.

J is TRBJ2-7 and V is TRBV19; 7 nucleotides agree with TRBD1. This CDR3 contains 13 residues. CDR1 and CDR2 from the germline V gene are LNHDA and SQIVND (reference sequence). Unmatched junction bases numbered 4, after V lost 3 bases and J lost 5 bases. CDR3 DNA sequence: TGTGCCAGTAGTATCGGACAGGCCCACGAGCAGTACTTC. Amino acids: CASSIGQAHEQYF.

The J gene is TRBJ2-1, the V gene TRBV24-1; 8 bases agree with TRBD2. This CDR3 has 16 amino acids. CDR1 is KGHDR and CDR2 is SFDVKD in the germline V gene. With V trimmed by 3 bases and J by 6 bases, 9 bases remained unmatched. The CDR3 DNA follows: TGTGCCACCAGTGATCCTCTGGCGGGGGGCCCCAATGAGCAGTTCTTC. Protein product: CATSDPLAGGPNEQFF.

The J gene is TRBJ2-5, the V gene TRBV21-1; the table's D call TRBD2 went unverified against the DNA. TRBV21-1 is a recognized pseudogene. This CDR3 region has 15 residues. The CDR3 region is CASSKYRGQRETQYF. The DNA of the CDR3 is TGTGCCAGCAGCAAATATCGAGGGCAAAGAGAGACCCAGTACTTC.

This chain connects TRBV3-1 (or the pseudogene TRBV3-2) to TRBJ2-6; D perhaps matches TRBD2 (7 bases). Germline V gene lookup returns CDR1 LGHDT and CDR2 YNNKEL (reference sequence). The CDR3 runs 18 residues. V shed 7 bases and J shed 0 bases, with 19 bases lying between them. The CDR3 DNA is TGTGCCAGCACCCCTCGTAGGGGGGGCTCCTCTGGGGCCAACGTCCTGACTTTC. Translated, it gives CASTPRRGGSSGANVLTF.

This chain joins TRBV7-8 and TRBJ1-6; 7 positions agree with TRBD1. The CDR3 loop spans 13 amino acids. The V segment lost 5 bases and the J segment 12 bases; nucleotides outside the gene matches: 7. The germline CDR1 and CDR2 sequences are SGHVS and FQNEAQ. CDR3 sequence (DNA): TGTGCCAGCAGCGAGGGACAGCACCTACCCCTCCACTTT. Amino acids: CASSEGQHLPLHF.

The chain joins TRBV7-8 to TRBJ2-7; D gene uncertain. Germline V CDR1 and CDR2: SGHVS, FQNEAQ. V shed 5 bases and J shed 4 bases, with 12 bases lying between them. CDR3 size: 13 residues. Here the CDR3 DNA reads TGTGCCAGCAGCCTGGTTAACACGTACGAGCAGTACTTC. Protein product: CASSLVNTYEQYF.

The V and J genes are TRBV25-1 and TRBJ2-7, with D perhaps being TRBD1 or TRBD2 (5 bases each). This CDR3 has 16 amino acids. Germline loops: CDR1 MGHDK, CDR2 SYGVNS. V gave up 1 base and J gave up 6 bases, with 19 bases separating them. CDR3 coding DNA: TGTGCCAGCAGTGAATTTATGGCTAGCCGAGGGGCCGAGCAGTACTTC. Its translation: CASSEFMASRGAEQYF.

This sequence joins TRBV30 and TRBJ2-4; 8 bases are a match to TRBD2. Germline values: CDR1 GTSNPN, CDR2 SVGIG (reference sequence). The CDR3 is 14 amino acids. V shed 8 bases, J shed 6 bases, and the junction held 12 bases outside the gene matches. The CDR3 region is CARSAGASGNIQYF. The CDR3 bases are TGTGCCCGGTCAGCGGGGGCCTCCGGAAACATTCAGTACTTC.

This chain joins TRBV11-3 and TRBJ2-3; D may be TRBD2 (6 bases). The CDR3 spans 15 residues. Germline V gives CDR1 SGHNT, CDR2 YENEEA. Trimming took 2 bases from V and 2 from J, leaving 11 bases between them. CDR3 nucleotides: TGTGCCAGCAGCTTAACGGGAGAGAACACAGATACGCAGTATTTT. Its translation: CASSLTGENTDTQYF. Complete variable domain (other parts from reference TRBV11-3 and TRBJ2-3): EAGVVQSPRYKIIEKKQPVAFWCNPISGHNTLYWYLQNLGQGPELLIRYENEEAVDDSQLPKDRFSAERLKGVDSTLKIQPAELGDSAVYLCASSLTGENTDTQYFGPGTRLTVL.

The V and J genes are TRBV15 and TRBJ2-5; maybe TRBD2 (6 bases). Between the trimmed V and J ends, which lost 0 bases and 1 base, there was a span of 12 bases. The CDR3 covers 16 residues. The germline V gene has CDR1 LNHNV and CDR2 YYDKDF (reference sequence). CDR3 sequence (DNA): TGTGCCACCAGCAGAGAGGGGGGTGCGCGCCAAGAGACCCAGTACTTC. Its translation is CATSREGGARQETQYF. Based on the CDR3 plus reference TRBV15 and TRBJ2-5, the full variable domain is DAMVIQNPRYQVTQFGKPVTLSCSQTLNHNVMYWYQQKSSQAPKLLFHYYDKDFNNEADTPDNFQSRRPNTSFCFLDIRSPGLGDTAMYLCATSREGGARQETQYFGPGTRLLVL.

The chain employs TRBV6-6 and TRBJ2-6; no definite D call. The CDR3 has 14 residues. V lost 6 bases to trimming and J lost 2 bases, with 8 bases between them. CDR1 MNHNY and CDR2 SVGAGI come from the germline V gene (reference sequence). The CDR3 nucleotides read TGTGCCAGCAGATTTACCACTGGGGCCAACGTCCTGACTTTC. Amino acids: CASRFTTGANVLTF.

The chain uses TRBV7-8 and TRBJ2-4; perhaps TRBD2 as D (5 bases). There are 17 residues in the CDR3. Per the germline V gene, CDR1 is SGHVS and CDR2 is FQNEAQ. Between the trimmed V and J ends, which lost 2 bases and 0 bases, there was a span of 14 bases. The chain's CDR3 is CASSLISGGLAKNIQYF. CDR3 nucleotide sequence: TGTGCCAGCAGCTTAATCTCGGGCGGGTTAGCCAAAAACATTCAGTACTTC. The full variable domain, with the rest looked up from reference TRBV7-8 and TRBJ2-4, is GAGVSQSPRYKVAKRGQDVALRCDPISGHVSLFWYQQALGQGPEFLTYFQNEAQLDKSGLPSDRFFAERPEGSVSTLKIQRTQQEDSAVYLCASSLISGGLAKNIQYFGAGTRLSVL.

As to this clone: Other DNA sequences within the sample encode an identical CDR3. CDR3 nucleotides: TGTGCCAGCAGCCCGAGTTCCTACGAGCAGTACTTC. It yields the protein CASSPSSYEQYF. The genes are TRBV11-2 and TRBJ2-7; no definite D call. Germline CDR1 is SGHAT and CDR2 is FQNNGV. Trimming took off 5 bases at V and 1 base at J, with 6 bases between the two ends. This CDR3 spans 12 amino acids.

This chain joins TRBV6-5 and TRBJ2-1; the match to TRBD1 covers 7 bases. Trimming cost V 0 bases and J 8 bases; bases outside gene matches: 4. Germline CDR1 and CDR2: MNHEY and SVGAGI. The CDR3 length is 14 residues. The CDR3 bases are TGTGCCAGCAGTTACTCGACAGGGTACGATGAGCAGTTCTTC. The encoded protein is CASSYSTGYDEQFF.

The rearrangement joins TRBV27 to TRBJ1-4; TRBD1 might be the D (5 bases). CDR1 MNHEY and CDR2 SMNVEV come from the germline V gene (reference sequence). The CDR3 consists of 16 residues. The germline V and J ends were trimmed by 0 bases and 0 bases, with 8 bases remaining between them. CDR3 sequence: CASSLSGGSTNEKLFF. The CDR3 DNA reads TGTGCCAGCAGTTTATCGGGGGGGTCAACTAATGAAAAACTGTTTTTT.

V is TRBV13 and J is TRBJ1-2; D perhaps matches TRBD1 (5 bases). Trimming took 0 bases from V and 4 from J, leaving 12 bases between them. Looked up from germline, CDR1 is PRHDT and CDR2 is FYEKMQ (reference sequence). The CDR3 totals 15 residues. CDR3: CASSLGRGGPYGYTF. The CDR3 region has the DNA TGTGCCAGCAGCTTAGGACGGGGGGGACCCTATGGCTACACCTTC.

V usage is TRBV10-3 and J usage is TRBJ1-1; TRBD1 is a possible D gene (5 bases). Between the trimmed V and J ends, which lost 5 bases and 3 bases, there was a span of 10 bases. The CDR3 extends over 13 amino acids. Germline V gives CDR1 ENHRY, CDR2 SYGVKD. The CDR3 sequence is CAISYGGDTEAFF. The CDR3 DNA reads as TGTGCCATCAGTTACGGGGGGGACACTGAAGCTTTCTTT.